This entry lists 7 T cell receptor beta chains sequenced from one sample in a study of blood T cell repertoires in COVID-19. Clones were sequenced by immunoSEQ multiplex PCR, and TCRdb holds only the in-frame ones, with some missing. The sample yields about 200,000 clones, 65% to 90% seen once. Source material: PBMCs or T cells enriched from blood (not recorded which). The receptors derive from a woman aged 55-69 years with acute COVID-19.

As DNA, the CDR3 is TGTGCCAGCAGTCCTCAACTTGGACTAGACCACGAGCAGTACTTC. Protein sequence: CASSPQLGLDHEQYF. The chain combines TRBV2 with TRBJ2-7; 7 bases line up with TRBD2. CDR1 is SNHLY and CDR2 is FYNNEI in the germline V gene. The CDR3 loop spans 15 amino acids. With V trimmed by 5 bases and J by 5 bases, 12 bases remained unmatched.

This chain joins TRBV19 and TRBJ1-2, with D possibly matching TRBD1 (5 bases). Germline CDR1 LNHDA, CDR2 SQIVND (reference sequence). V gave up 2 bases and J gave up 4 bases, with 11 bases separating them. The CDR3 is 14 amino acids. Written as DNA, the CDR3 is TGTGCCAGTAGTATAAGGGGATCAGGCTATGGCTACACCTTC. This gives the protein CASSIRGSGYGYTF.

The genes are TRBV10-3 and TRBJ2-2; D is unresolved. The CDR3 is made up of 12 amino acids. Between the trimmed V and J ends, which lost 11 bases and 5 bases, there was a span of 12 bases. Germline CDR1 reads ENHRY; CDR2 reads SYGVKD. CDR3 nucleotides: TGTGCCGCCTCGAGCCCTACCGGGGAGCTGTTTTTT. It codes for CAASSPTGELFF.

The V gene is TRBV9, the J gene TRBJ1-6, with 10 bases lining up with TRBD1. CDR3 length: 16 amino acids. V lost 4 bases, J lost 10 bases, and 11 bases stayed unmatched. CDR1 SGDLS and CDR2 YYNGEE come from the germline V gene. CDR3 sequence: CASSRLSGTGESPLHF. The CDR3 DNA reads TGTGCCAGCAGCAGACTCTCCGGGACAGGGGAATCACCCCTCCACTTT.

The V and J genes are TRBV18 and TRBJ2-3; 8 bases map to TRBD2. The CDR3 runs to 16 residues. V lost 2 bases, J lost 4 bases, and 8 bases stayed unmatched. Germline CDR1 and CDR2: KGHSH and LQKENI. The DNA of the CDR3 is TGTGCCAGCTCACCAGCGACTAGCGATTGGGCAGATACGCAGTATTTT. Protein product: CASSPATSDWADTQYF.

The gene calls are TRBV7-9 and TRBJ2-1; maybe TRBD2 (5 bases). The CDR3 contains 18 residues. V lost 2 bases and J 0 bases, leaving 17 bases between the germline ends. Germline V lookup: CDR1 SEHNR, CDR2 FQNEAQ (reference sequence). The CDR3 sequence: CASSLTGSPWSSYNEQFF. CDR3 bases: TGTGCCAGCAGCTTAACGGGGTCGCCCTGGAGCTCCTACAATGAGCAGTTCTTC. The full variable domain, in which reference TRBV7-9 and TRBJ2-1 provide the parts outside the CDR3, is DTGVSQNPRHKITKRGQNVTFRCDPISEHNRLYWYRQTLGQGPEFLTYFQNEAQLEKSRLLSDRFSAERPKGSFSTLEIQRTEQGDSAMYLCASSLTGSPWSSYNEQFFGPGTRLTVL.

This chain uses TRBV19 with TRBJ1-4; D is possibly TRBD1 (5 bases). V lost 3 bases and J 4 bases, leaving 12 bases between the germline ends. The CDR3 contains 15 residues. Germline V lookup: CDR1 LNHDA, CDR2 SQIVND (reference sequence). CDR3 in amino acids: CASSMGGSDNEKLFF. CDR3 DNA sequence: TGTGCCAGTAGTATGGGGGGATCGGATAATGAAAAACTGTTTTTT.